One sample yielded the 26 T cell receptor beta chains listed below, sequenced in a study of blood T cell repertoires in COVID-19. Generated by immunoSEQ multiplex PCR, the TCRdb table keeps only in-frame clones and is missing some. The table lists about 260,000 clones, roughly 86% of them singletons. Sequenced sample: peripheral blood. These receptors were collected from a woman between 50 and 59 years old with acute or convalescent COVID-19.

This rearrangement joins TRBV11-3 to TRBJ2-1; possibly TRBD2 for D (6 bases). There are 15 residues in the CDR3. Germline V gene lookup returns CDR1 SGHNT and CDR2 YENEEA. V was trimmed by 5 bases and J by 5 bases, leaving 16 bases between them. The CDR3 DNA reads as TGTGCCAGCAGCCCCCCGGGTAGCGGCCACAATGAGCAGTTCTTC. This translates into CASSPPGSGHNEQFF. The full variable domain, in which reference TRBV11-3 and TRBJ2-1 provide the parts outside the CDR3, is EAGVVQSPRYKIIEKKQPVAFWCNPISGHNTLYWYLQNLGQGPELLIRYENEEAVDDSQLPKDRFSAERLKGVDSTLKIQPAELGDSAVYLCASSPPGSGHNEQFFGPGTRLTVL.

V gene TRBV19 combines with J gene TRBJ1-1; D ambiguous. The CDR3 covers 17 residues. V shed 1 base and J shed 1 base, with 16 bases lying between them. Germline lookup yields CDR1 LNHDA and CDR2 SQIVND (reference sequence). The CDR3 DNA reads TGTGCCAGTAGTATAGCGGTTTTTCGGGTTAAGAACACTGAAGCTTTCTTT. Amino acid sequence: CASSIAVFRVKNTEAFF.

This chain connects TRBV24-1 to TRBJ2-1, with 10 bases aligning to TRBD1. The V and J ends lost 3 bases and 8 bases, in that order; junction bases with no gene match: 9. CDR1 is KGHDR, CDR2 SFDVKD, per germline. The CDR3 is made up of 16 amino acids. DNA for the CDR3: TGTGCCACCAGTGATGCCCGGGACAGGGGTGTCGATGAGCAGTTCTTC. It is translated as CATSDARDRGVDEQFF.

The table lists this clone with a count of one. This chain links TRBV9 with TRBJ2-1; D might be TRBD1 (5 bases). This CDR3 has 16 amino acids. In germline, CDR1 is SGDLS, CDR2 YYNGEE. V gave up 6 bases and J gave up 2 bases, with 18 bases separating them. The CDR3 nucleotides read TGTGCCAGCACCTCCTCAAGGGGTTTTGCCTACAATGAGCAGTTCTTC. Translated, it gives CASTSSRGFAYNEQFF.

The J gene is TRBJ1-1, the V gene TRBV2, with D perhaps TRBD1 (5 bases). Germline values: CDR1 SNHLY, CDR2 FYNNEI. CDR3 length equals 14 residues. Trimming removed 8 bases from V and 1 base from J, with 14 bases in between. This CDR3 is CASRYLGGNTEAFF. The CDR3 DNA follows: TGTGCCAGCCGATATCTGGGGGGGAACACTGAAGCTTTCTTT.

This chain joins TRBV18 and TRBJ1-3, with 7 bases lining up with TRBD1. V dropped 1 base and J dropped 0; count of bases not matched to a gene: 6. Germline-derived CDR1 and CDR2 are KGHSH and LQKENI. The CDR3 loop spans 17 amino acids. For the CDR3, the DNA is TGTGCCAGCTCACCACTCCAGACAGGGAACTCTGGAAACACCATATATTTT. It codes for CASSPLQTGNSGNTIYF. The full variable domain, in which reference TRBV18 and TRBJ1-3 provide the parts outside the CDR3, is NAGVMQNPRHLVRRRGQEARLRCSPMKGHSHVYWYRQLPEEGLKFMVYLQKENIIDESGMPKERFSAEFPKEGPSILRIQQVVRGDSAAYFCASSPLQTGNSGNTIYFGEGSWLTVV.

V is TRBV7-9 and J is TRBJ2-2; TRBD2 is a possible D gene (5 bases). The CDR3 extends over 14 amino acids. V was cut by 5 bases and J by 3 bases, with 10 bases left in between. The germline CDR1 and CDR2 sequences are SEHNR and FQNEAQ (reference sequence). The CDR3 nucleotides are TGTGCCAGCAGCCCCTGGACTGACACCGGGGAGCTGTTTTTT. Translation gives CASSPWTDTGELFF.

The CDR3 is CASSRTSGYTGELFF. The CDR3 bases are TGTGCCAGCAGCAGGACTAGCGGGTACACCGGGGAGCTGTTTTTT. J is TRBJ2-2 and V is TRBV27; 11 bases match TRBD2. V shed 6 bases, J shed 3 bases, and the junction held 3 bases outside the gene matches. CDR1 is MNHEY and CDR2 is SMNVEV in the germline V gene (reference sequence). There are 15 residues in the CDR3.

This chain uses TRBV5-1 with TRBJ2-2, with D tentatively TRBD1 (6 bases). The CDR3 is 14 amino acids. Germline loops: CDR1 SGHRS, CDR2 YFSETQ. Trimming shortened V by 0 bases and J by 5 bases, and 8 bases separated the two germline ends. The CDR3 loop reads CASSLDRDTGELFF. CDR3 coding DNA: TGCGCCAGCAGCTTGGACAGGGATACCGGGGAGCTGTTTTTT.

The chain carries TRBV28 and TRBJ1-2, with a weak D call TRBD1 (6 bases). V dropped 6 bases and J dropped 2 bases, with 16 bases sitting between them. The germline V gene has CDR1 MDHEN and CDR2 SYDVKM. The CDR3 runs to 15 residues. Written as DNA, the CDR3 is TGTGCCAGCAGCCACGCGGGGGGCCTGAACTATGGCTACACCTTC. Protein: CASSHAGGLNYGYTF.

The chain is built from TRBV7-9 and TRBJ2-7; 7 nucleotides agree with TRBD1. CDR3 size: 14 residues. CDR1 SEHNR and CDR2 FQNEAQ come from the germline V gene (reference sequence). Trimming cost V 5 bases and J 1 base; bases outside gene matches: 5. CDR3: CASSGNRGSYEQYF. In nucleotides, the CDR3 is TGTGCCAGCAGCGGAAACAGGGGTTCCTACGAGCAGTACTTC.

The chain is built from TRBV19 and TRBJ2-5, with a weak D call TRBD2 (7 bases). The germline V gene has CDR1 LNHDA and CDR2 SQIVND (reference sequence). With 3 bases removed from V and 4 bases from J, the gap between germline ends came to 18 bases. The CDR3 consists of 16 residues. Here the CDR3 reads CASSIGPGGRGETQYF. CDR3 in DNA: TGTGCCAGTAGTATTGGCCCCGGGGGGCGCGGAGAGACCCAGTACTTC.

The rearrangement joins TRBV11-3 to TRBJ1-1, with D unclear. Between the trimmed V and J ends, which lost 2 bases and 1 base, there was a span of 8 bases. The V gene's germline CDR1 is SGHNT and CDR2 YENEEA. The CDR3 covers 14 residues. CDR3 protein: CASSLSGPNTEAFF. The CDR3 DNA reads as TGTGCCAGCAGCTTATCAGGCCCGAACACTGAAGCTTTCTTT.

The gene calls are TRBV27 and TRBJ1-2; the D is unclear. The V end was cut by 6 bases, the J end by 4 bases, with 12 bases between. The germline V gene encodes CDR1 MNHEY and CDR2 SMNVEV (reference sequence). The CDR3 is made up of 13 amino acids. This chain's CDR3 is CASRAGVGYGYTF. CDR3 nucleotides: TGTGCCAGCAGAGCGGGCGTTGGCTATGGCTACACCTTC.

V and J are TRBV18 and TRBJ2-5, with D perhaps TRBD1 (7 bases). The CDR3 runs to 15 residues. V was clipped by 4 bases and J by 5 bases, with 17 bases between them. Germline CDR1 and CDR2: KGHSH and LQKENI. The CDR3 region has the DNA TGTGCCAGCTCACTTCAGGGGGGAGACAGGGAGACCCAGTACTTC. This sequence encodes CASSLQGGDRETQYF.

The chain joins TRBV4-3 to TRBJ2-7, with 7 bases aligning to TRBD1. The germline V gene encodes CDR1 LGHNA and CDR2 YSLEER. The CDR3 sequence is 15 residues long. J gave up 2 bases and V 4 bases, and 8 bases lay outside the gene matches. The CDR3 spells CASSPDRVFTYEQYF. Written as DNA, the CDR3 is TGCGCCAGCAGCCCCGACAGGGTATTTACCTACGAGCAGTACTTC.

The chain links TRBV1 to TRBJ1-6; no check of the table's D call, TRBD1, against the DNA was made. TRBV1 is a known pseudogene. This CDR3 is 15 amino acids long. CDR3 protein: CTSSQDTGRNSPLHF. The CDR3 DNA sequence: TGCACCAGCAGCCAAGATACAGGACGTAATTCACCCCTCCACTTT.

J is TRBJ1-6 and V is TRBV30, with 7 bases matching TRBD1. Germline V CDR1 and CDR2: GTSNPN, SVGIG (reference sequence). J was trimmed by 7 bases and V by 4 bases; bases with no gene match: 4. CDR3 size: 13 residues. The CDR3 loop reads CAWNWDRNSPLHF. The CDR3 DNA follows: TGTGCCTGGAATTGGGACAGAAATTCACCCCTCCACTTT.

The gene calls are TRBV28 and TRBJ2-3; D is unclear. CDR1 is MDHEN, CDR2 SYDVKM, per germline. CDR3 length: 15 residues. Trimming removed 4 bases at V and 4 bases at J, with 15 bases between. In nucleotides, the CDR3 is TGTGCCAGCAGTTCCCAATACTTCCTACCAGATACGCAGTATTTT. Translated: CASSSQYFLPDTQYF.

This clone was picked up one time. The chain joins TRBV28 to TRBJ1-2; 8 positions match TRBD1. CDR1 and CDR2 (germline): MDHEN, SYDVKM. V trimming: 3 bases; J trimming: 6 bases; junction bases outside the gene matches: 9. This CDR3 has 15 residues. CDR3 sequence reads: CASSLAGQGAHGYTF. The CDR3 nucleotides read TGTGCCAGCAGTTTGGCGGGGCAGGGGGCTCATGGCTACACCTTC.

V gene TRBV28 combines with J gene TRBJ2-7; 7 nucleotides align to TRBD2. CDR3 length equals 15 residues. V lost 2 bases and J lost 7; bases outside the gene matches: 11. CDR1 and CDR2 (germline): MDHEN, SYDVKM. Here the CDR3 reads CASSLSLAVSQEQYF. The CDR3 DNA sequence: TGTGCCAGCAGTTTAAGTCTAGCGGTCTCCCAGGAGCAGTACTTC.

The chain recombines TRBV7-3 with TRBJ2-3; 7 bases align to TRBD1. The germline V gene has CDR1 SGHTA and CDR2 FQGTGA. The CDR3 runs 15 residues. V trimming: 5 bases; J trimming: 1 base; junction bases outside the gene matches: 6. The CDR3 loop reads CASSPGGFGTDTQYF. The CDR3 region has the DNA TGTGCCAGCAGCCCAGGGGGATTCGGCACAGATACGCAGTATTTT.

The CDR3 is CASSFNALAEKYEQYF. DNA for the CDR3: TGTGCCAGCAGTTTCAACGCTCTAGCGGAGAAATACGAGCAGTACTTC. V usage is TRBV6-2 or TRBV6-3 and J usage is TRBJ2-7; 7 positions match TRBD2. The V segment lost 4 bases and the J segment 4 bases; nucleotides outside the gene matches: 13. This CDR3 spans 16 amino acids. Germline CDR1 MNHEY, CDR2 SVGEGT.

This clone was counted once. This chain connects TRBV9 to TRBJ1-2; 12 bases match TRBD1. V lost 4 bases to trimming and J lost 3 bases; unmatched junction nucleotides: 10. From germline, CDR1 is SGDLS and CDR2 YYNGEE. This CDR3 is built from 17 residues. Written as DNA, the CDR3 is TGTGCCAGCAGCACCCCCGGGACAGGGGGCAGTGACTATGGCTACACCTTC. Its protein is CASSTPGTGGSDYGYTF.

CDR3: CASSFFGQGAAGELFF. The CDR3 DNA sequence: TGTGCCAGCAGCTTCTTCGGACAGGGGGCAGCCGGGGAGCTGTTTTTT. The rearrangement uses TRBV7-6 and TRBJ2-2, with 11 bases matching TRBD1. Per germline, CDR1 SGHVS and CDR2 FNYEAQ. The CDR3 has 16 residues. J was trimmed by 6 bases and V by 3 bases; bases with no gene match: 6.

The chain is built from TRBV13 and TRBJ2-3; 11 bases map to TRBD2. Germline assignment: CDR1 PRHDT and CDR2 FYEKMQ (reference sequence). CDR3 length equals 16 residues. V trimming: 5 bases; J trimming: 0 bases; junction bases outside the gene matches: 4. CDR3 sequence (DNA): TGTGCCAGCAGCATCCGACTAGCGGGAAGCACAGATACGCAGTATTTT. Protein: CASSIRLAGSTDTQYF.